Sequencing of this T cell receptor (beta chain) was carried out in a study of long-term antiretroviral therapy in people with HIV. It was version v3.0 of the immunoSEQ assay that was run at survey level. Using immunoSEQ multiplex PCR, the repertoire was profiled, and TCRdb retains in-frame clones only, with some absent. The table lists 25,000 to 35,000 clones, about three quarters of them singletons. Trimming took off 6 bases at V and 1 base at J, with 15 bases between the two ends. The CDR3 runs to 14 residues. The V gene's germline CDR1 is SQVTM and CDR2 ANQGSEA. V is TRBV29-1 and J is TRBJ1-2; possible D gene TRBD1, 5 bases. The sequence was obtained from a woman aged 50 to 60 with HIV. The specimen comprised unsorted PBMCs, sampled 3.1 years after starting antiretroviral therapy. The CDR3 reads CSVVSGGSNYGYTF. The CDR3 DNA follows: TGCAGCGTGGTGTCCGGGGGAAGTAACTATGGCTACACCTTC.